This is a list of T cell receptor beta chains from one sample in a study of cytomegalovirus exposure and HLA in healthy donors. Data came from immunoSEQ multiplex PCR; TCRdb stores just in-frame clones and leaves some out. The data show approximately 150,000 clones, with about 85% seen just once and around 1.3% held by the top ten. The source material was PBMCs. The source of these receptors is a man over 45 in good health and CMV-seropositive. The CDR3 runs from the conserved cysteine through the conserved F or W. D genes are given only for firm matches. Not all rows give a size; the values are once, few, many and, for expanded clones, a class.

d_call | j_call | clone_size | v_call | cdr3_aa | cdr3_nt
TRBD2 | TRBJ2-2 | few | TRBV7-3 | CASSPGGPPAGELFF | TGTGCCAGCAGCCCGGGGGGGCCCCCCGCCGGGGAGCTGTTTTTT
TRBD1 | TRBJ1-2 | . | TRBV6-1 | CASSITGQYYGYTF | TGTGCCAGCAGTATTACGGGACAGTACTATGGCTACACCTTC
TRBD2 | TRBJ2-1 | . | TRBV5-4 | CASSLAGGPVEQFF | TGTGCCAGCAGCTTAGCGGGAGGGCCGGTTGAGCAGTTCTTC
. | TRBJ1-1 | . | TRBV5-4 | CASSLVKNTEAFF | TGTGCCAGCAGCTTGGTCAAGAACACTGAAGCTTTCTTT
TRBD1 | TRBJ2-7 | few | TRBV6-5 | CASSYEQGAYEQYF | TGTGCCAGCAGTTACGAACAGGGGGCCTACGAGCAGTACTTC
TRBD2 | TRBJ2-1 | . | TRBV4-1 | CASSPRELAGGHEQFF | TGCGCCAGCAGCCCTAGGGAGTTAGCGGGGGGGCATGAGCAGTTCTTC
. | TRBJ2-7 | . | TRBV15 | CATSRDRSRSYEQYF | TGTGCCACCAGCAGAGACCGGTCCAGGTCCTACGAGCAGTACTTC
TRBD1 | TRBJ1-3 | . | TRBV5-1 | CASSLVGTVGNTIYF | TGCGCCAGCAGCTTGGTTGGGACAGTTGGAAACACCATATATTTT
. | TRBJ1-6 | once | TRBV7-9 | CASSLAQGSGSYNSPLHF | TGTGCCAGCAGCTTAGCACAGGGATCGGGCTCCTATAATTCACCCCTCCACTTT
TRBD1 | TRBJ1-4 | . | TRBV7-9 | CASSWLGQGTEKLFF | TGTGCCAGCAGCTGGCTGGGACAGGGGACTGAAAAACTGTTTTTT
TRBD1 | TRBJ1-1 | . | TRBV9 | CASSVGGQVGTEAFF | TGTGCCAGCAGCGTAGGGGGACAGGTGGGGACTGAAGCTTTCTTT